The 28 T cell receptor beta chains given below trace back to one sample, sequenced in a study of T cells in Graves' hyperthyroidism and ophthalmopathy. RNA transcripts provided the source from which TCR beta CDR3 regions were amplified. In the first-round RT-PCR of the TCR CDR3, the HTBI primer set was used. TCRdb processed the multiplex PCR reads anew with MiXCR; each CDR3 protein has one entry. Of roughly 500,000 distinct CDR3 sequences in the sample, 20% to 25% were seen once. Sequenced sample: blood. The receptors stem from a woman aged 70-85 years with Graves' ophthalmopathy.

The V gene is TRBV3-1, the J gene TRBJ2-3; D might be TRBD1 (5 bases). This CDR3 contains 16 residues. Trimming took off 2 bases at V and 5 bases at J, with 17 bases between the two ends. CDR1 is LGHDT, CDR2 YNNKEL, per germline (reference sequence). The CDR3 is CASSQKQVIYGDTQYF. CDR3 bases: TGTGCCAGCAGCCAAAAACAGGTGATTTATGGAGATACGCAGTATTTT.

The chain combines TRBV12-3 or TRBV12-4 with TRBJ1-2; D unresolved. The CDR3 has 14 residues. V lost 5 bases to trimming and J lost 4 bases, with 14 bases between them. CDR3 bases: TGTGCCAGCAGTCAGCGACGAAACCTCTATGGCTACACCTTC. Protein product: CASSQRRNLYGYTF.

The gene calls are TRBV7-8 and TRBJ2-5, with D possibly matching TRBD2 (7 bases). Germline CDR1 and CDR2: SGHVS and FQNEAQ. This CDR3 contains 15 residues. V lost 4 bases and J 4 bases, leaving 16 bases between the germline ends. Here the CDR3 DNA reads TGTGCCAGCAGCTCCCCCATCCGGGGGGCAGAGACCCAGTACTTC. The encoded protein is CASSSPIRGAETQYF. The full variable domain, completed using reference TRBV7-8 and TRBJ2-5, is GAGVSQSPRYKVAKRGQDVALRCDPISGHVSLFWYQQALGQGPEFLTYFQNEAQLDKSGLPSDRFFAERPEGSVSTLKIQRTQQEDSAVYLCASSSPIRGAETQYFGPGTRLLVL.

This clonotype was counted at least ten times. This chain joins TRBV7-2 and TRBJ2-1, with TRBD2 matching over 11 bases. V lost 5 bases and J lost 6; bases outside the gene matches: 9. Germline assignment: CDR1 SGHTA and CDR2 FQGNSA. The CDR3 consists of 16 residues. DNA of the CDR3: TGTGCCAGCAGCCTTACTAGCGGGAGATTCGGCAATGAGCAGTTCTTC. It codes for CASSLTSGRFGNEQFF.

The V and J genes are TRBV7-8 and TRBJ1-6; TRBD1 matches 7 bases. Unmatched junction bases numbered 3, after V lost 0 bases and J lost 7 bases. Germline CDR1 SGHVS, CDR2 FQNEAQ. The CDR3 is 15 residues long. CDR3 bases: TGTGCCAGCAGCTTAGCTGACAGGGTAAATTCACCCCTCCACTTT. This encodes CASSLADRVNSPLHF. The full variable domain, its missing parts supplied by reference TRBV7-8 and TRBJ1-6, is GAGVSQSPRYKVAKRGQDVALRCDPISGHVSLFWYQQALGQGPEFLTYFQNEAQLDKSGLPSDRFFAERPEGSVSTLKIQRTQQEDSAVYLCASSLADRVNSPLHFGNGTRLTVT.

This clonotype was observed many times. The chain employs TRBV12-3 or TRBV12-4 and TRBJ1-3; D is possibly TRBD1 (6 bases). V shed 5 bases and J shed 5 bases, with 16 bases lying between them. CDR3 size: 15 residues. In DNA, the CDR3 is TGTGCCAGCAGTGCAGAGGGGGGGGGTCGAAACACCATATATTTT. Translating it yields CASSAEGGGRNTIYF.

In regard to this clonotype: A much more abundant neighbour one base away suggests this may be a read error. The chain employs TRBV20-1 and TRBJ1-1, with a possible D match to TRBD1 (5 bases). The length of the CDR3 is 13 residues. CDR1 DFQATT and CDR2 SNEGSKA come from the germline V gene (reference sequence). The CDR3 loop reads CSATKQEGTEASF. CDR3 nucleotides: TGCAGTGCTACAAAACAGGAGGGCACTGAAGCTTCCTTT.

This clonotype was detected ten times or more. The genes are TRBV6-2 or TRBV6-3 and TRBJ2-7; 8 bases are shared with TRBD2. CDR1 MNHEY and CDR2 SVGEGT come from the germline V gene. CDR3 length: 18 residues. V lost 0 bases, J lost 5 bases, and 15 bases stayed unmatched. CDR3 amino acids: CASSYSSQGGTSLNEQYF. DNA for the CDR3: TGTGCCAGCAGTTACTCGAGTCAAGGGGGGACTAGTCTCAACGAGCAGTACTTC.

The chain is built from TRBV3-1 and TRBJ2-5, with D possibly being TRBD1 or TRBD2 (6 bases each). V lost 1 base to trimming and J lost 6 bases, with 15 bases between them. CDR1 and CDR2 from the germline V gene are LGHDT and YNNKEL (reference sequence). There are 15 residues in the CDR3. This chain's CDR3 is CASSQVGGRSKTQYF. DNA of the CDR3: TGTGCCAGCAGCCAAGTTGGGGGGCGCTCCAAGACCCAGTACTTC.

This clonotype showed up just a few times. The chain joins TRBV19 to TRBJ1-2; D not resolved. The CDR3 length is 13 residues. The V end was cut by 5 bases, the J end by 10 bases, with 17 bases between. The germline V gene has CDR1 LNHDA and CDR2 SQIVND (reference sequence). Here the CDR3 DNA reads TGTGCCAGTAGTGTCGAGGCTTTAGGCGACTACACCTTC. Amino acids: CASSVEALGDYTF.

The V and J genes are TRBV5-1 and TRBJ2-2; no clear D. Germline V gene lookup returns CDR1 SGHRS and CDR2 YFSETQ. The V end was cut by 2 bases, the J end by 0 bases, with 8 bases between. The CDR3 loop spans 15 amino acids. The CDR3 here is CASSLNVPNTGELFF. The CDR3 DNA reads TGCGCCAGCAGCTTAAACGTCCCGAACACCGGGGAGCTGTTTTTT.

The rearrangement links TRBV7-2 to TRBJ1-3; D is unclear. Germline CDR1 reads SGHTA; CDR2 reads FQGNSA. V lost 4 bases and J 4 bases, leaving 8 bases between the germline ends. The CDR3 is 13 amino acids. The CDR3 loop is CASSSASGNTIYF. As DNA, the CDR3 is TGTGCCAGCAGCTCTGCATCGGGAAACACCATATATTTT.

At least ten counts were recorded for this clonotype. The V gene is TRBV12-3 or TRBV12-4, the J gene TRBJ1-6; no firm D call. V was trimmed by 7 bases and J by 0 bases, leaving 10 bases between them. This CDR3 comprises 15 residues. The CDR3 coding sequence is TGTGCCAGCAAGGAGCAGAGCTCCTATAATTCACCCCTCCACTTT. This sequence encodes CASKEQSSYNSPLHF.

This clonotype was counted a few times. The rearrangement joins TRBV20-1 to TRBJ1-1; D might be TRBD1 (5 bases). Germline V lookup: CDR1 DFQATT, CDR2 SNEGSKA (reference sequence). The V gene lost 5 bases and the J gene lost 3 bases, with 16 bases spanning the gap. The CDR3 is made up of 14 amino acids. The CDR3 protein is CSASQGMEDTEAFF. In nucleotides, the CDR3 is TGCAGTGCTTCCCAGGGTATGGAGGACACTGAAGCTTTCTTT.

This clonotype was recorded a few times. J is TRBJ1-3 and V is TRBV11-2; 7 positions match TRBD1. Germline loops: CDR1 SGHAT, CDR2 FQNNGV. The length of the CDR3 is 16 residues. Germline trimming cut 2 bases from V and 5 bases from J; bases unmatched to any gene: 9. The CDR3 reads CASSLSGTVRRNTIYF. Written as DNA, the CDR3 is TGTGCCAGCAGCTTAAGTGGGACAGTTCGGAGAAACACCATATATTTT.

This clonotype occurred many times. The chain links TRBV28 to TRBJ2-1; TRBD2 aligns across 7 bases. V lost 6 bases to trimming and J lost 9 bases; unmatched junction nucleotides: 11. The germline V gene encodes CDR1 MDHEN and CDR2 SYDVKM. The CDR3 runs 14 residues. CDR3 DNA sequence: TGTGCCAGCAGAACCCCGAGGGAGGGGCGTGAGCAGTTCTTC. It is translated as CASRTPREGREQFF.

This clonotype was seen a few times. J is TRBJ2-3 and V is TRBV20-1, with D possibly TRBD2 on 6 matching bases. In germline, CDR1 is DFQATT, CDR2 SNEGSKA (reference sequence). The CDR3 extends over 16 amino acids. The V end was cut by 0 bases, the J end by 3 bases, with 16 bases between. CDR3 in DNA: TGCAGTGCTAGAGACCCCCGACTAGGTTCGACAGATACGCAGTATTTT. It codes for CSARDPRLGSTDTQYF.

The chain employs TRBV20-1 and TRBJ2-7; TRBD2 matches at 10 bases. The germline gives CDR1 DFQATT, CDR2 SNEGSKA (reference sequence). J lost 3 bases, V lost 2 bases, and 1 base had no gene match. The CDR3 spans 13 residues. The CDR3 nucleotides are TGCAGTGCTAGACTAGCGGGGGACTACGAGCAGTACTTC. Translation: CSARLAGDYEQYF.

This clonotype has ten or more counts. The chain recombines TRBV20-1 with TRBJ2-1, with 8 bases aligning to TRBD2. J gave up 1 base and V 6 bases, and 8 bases lay outside the gene matches. CDR1 is DFQATT, CDR2 SNEGSKA, per germline (reference sequence). The CDR3 has 15 residues. As DNA, the CDR3 is TGCAGTGCCGGTGCGGGGGGTAGGTCCTACAATGAGCAGTTCTTC. Its translation is CSAGAGGRSYNEQFF.

The J gene is TRBJ2-5, the V gene TRBV27; weak D call: TRBD2 (6 bases). The CDR3 consists of 13 residues. Germline lookup yields CDR1 MNHEY and CDR2 SMNVEV (reference sequence). With 7 bases removed from V and 5 bases from J, the gap between germline ends came to 14 bases. The CDR3 sequence: CASIALGGETQYF. The CDR3 coding sequence is TGTGCCAGCATTGCCCTAGGAGGGGAGACCCAGTACTTC.

This clonotype was recorded a few times. This sequence joins TRBV5-6 and TRBJ2-4, with a weak D call TRBD2 (5 bases). The CDR3 totals 16 residues. Germline-derived CDR1 and CDR2 are SGHDT and YYEEEE. The V end lost 0 bases, the J end lost 8 bases, and 18 bases lay between the germline ends. CDR3 sequence reads: CASSLGPLGPGDIQYF. The CDR3 nucleotides are TGTGCCAGCAGCTTGGGTCCCCTCGGCCCCGGGGACATTCAGTACTTC.

V is TRBV5-8 and J is TRBJ1-5, with a weak D call TRBD1 (6 bases). V dropped 0 bases and J dropped 2 bases, with 15 bases sitting between them. The CDR3 consists of 17 residues. Germline V lookup: CDR1 SGHTS, CDR2 YDEGEE. The CDR3: CASSLAGDRYGNQPQHF. The CDR3 DNA reads as TGTGCCAGCAGCTTGGCAGGGGATCGTTACGGCAATCAGCCCCAGCATTTT.

The chain has TRBV6-1 and TRBJ2-1; D remains ambiguous. This CDR3 has 11 amino acids. Deletions cut 5 bases from V and 8 bases from J, with 7 bases between. The germline V gene encodes CDR1 MNHNS and CDR2 SASEGT. Here the CDR3 reads CASSRHHEQFF. As DNA, the CDR3 is TGTGCCAGCAGTCGCCACCATGAGCAGTTCTTC.

The chain has TRBV19 and TRBJ2-7; 8 bases fit TRBD1. V gave up 4 bases and J gave up 4 bases; unmatched junction bases: 6. The germline CDR1 and CDR2 sequences are LNHDA and SQIVND (reference sequence). CDR3 length equals 14 residues. CDR3 nucleotides: TGTGCCAGTAGTACAGGGGGCCTAAGGTACGAGCAGTACTTC. This codes for CASSTGGLRYEQYF. Combining the CDR3 with reference TRBV19 and TRBJ2-7 gives the whole variable domain DGGITQSPKYLFRKEGQNVTLSCEQNLNHDAMYWYRQDPGQGLRLIYYSQIVNDFQKGDIAEGYSVSREKKESFPLTVTSAQKNPTAFYLCASSTGGLRYEQYFGPGTRLTVT.

This clonotype was seen a handful of times. The chain combines TRBV6-1 with TRBJ2-7; 9 nucleotides match TRBD1. Germline assignment: CDR1 MNHNS and CDR2 SASEGT. Losses at the gene ends were 4 bases for V and 6 bases for J; bases not matched to a gene: 4. The CDR3 covers 13 residues. Here the CDR3 DNA reads TGTGCCAGCAGTGTGGACAGGGGACCCGAGCAGTACTTC. Residues: CASSVDRGPEQYF.

This clonotype appeared many times. This sequence joins TRBV20-1 and TRBJ2-3; 7 bases are shared with TRBD2. CDR3 length: 12 residues. The germline V gene has CDR1 DFQATT and CDR2 SNEGSKA (reference sequence). V lost 3 bases, J lost 9 bases, and 6 bases stayed unmatched. CDR3 DNA: TGCAGTGCTAGCGGGAGGCGAGCAACGCAGTATTTT. Its protein is CSASGRRATQYF.

This rearrangement joins TRBV2 to TRBJ1-5, with D uncertain. CDR3 length equals 11 residues. The germline V gene has CDR1 SNHLY and CDR2 FYNNEI. V was shortened by 2 bases and J by 12 bases, with 8 bases between the two germline ends. The CDR3 here is CASSEWEFQHF. The CDR3 DNA is TGTGCCAGCAGTGAATGGGAGTTCCAGCATTTT.

The V gene is TRBV18, the J gene TRBJ1-5; tentatively, D is TRBD1 (6 bases). Germline V gene data show CDR1 as KGHSH and CDR2 as LQKENI. The ends were cut back, 3 bases at V and 5 bases at J, with 11 bases in the middle. The CDR3 totals 14 residues. The DNA of the CDR3 is TGTGCCAGCTCACCCTCAGGGGAATATCAGCCCCAGCATTTT. Translation: CASSPSGEYQPQHF.